One T cell receptor (beta chain) is described in this entry. The data derive from a study of shared clonotypes between healthy human individuals. The naive CD8 population came from CD45RO-negative cells selected for CCR7, without terminally differentiated effector memory CD45RA+ cells. Tens of thousands of T cell genomes (around 0.2 ug DNA) went into each sorted-subset replicate. TCRdb's copy holds only in-frame clones and misses some; the assay was immunoSEQ multiplex PCR. The table has about 2.1 million clones, roughly 91% seen once. The CDR3 spans 15 residues. Germline V gene sequence: CDR1 MNHEY, CDR2 SMNVEV (reference sequence). V lost 8 bases to trimming and J lost 5 bases; unmatched junction nucleotides: 9.

The sample comprised naive CD8+ T cells from PBMCs. This chain uses TRBV27 with TRBJ2-2, with 9 bases identical to TRBD1. The TCR comes from a man aged 18 to 30 in good health. Some clones in this sample may be carry-over from other donors' samples. CDR3 protein: CASGTGTGTTGELFF. CDR3 DNA: TGTGCCAGCGGGACCGGGACAGGGACTACCGGGGAGCTGTTTTTT.